Listed below are T cell receptor beta chains from one sample, sequenced in a study of blood T cell repertoires in COVID-19. Profiled with immunoSEQ multiplex PCR; TCRdb holds only in-frame clones, not every one. The profile shows 200,000 to 300,000 clones, 85% to 90% of them singletons. The source material was PBMCs or T cells enriched from blood (not recorded which). The origin of the receptors is a man between 35 and 55 years old who had recovered from COVID-19. The CDR3 runs from the conserved cysteine through the conserved F or W. A D gene is named only where the DNA matches it firmly. Clone size is shown for a subset of rows, as once, few, many or a class of expanded clone.

TRBJ1-5 | TRBV28 | NA | NA | CASSFGSNQPQHF | TGTGCCAGCAGTTTCGGGAGCAATCAGCCCCAGCATTTT
TRBJ1-2 | TRBV14 | NA | NA | CASSQAGLYGYTF | TGTGCCAGCAGCCAGGCAGGGCTCTATGGCTACACCTTC
TRBJ2-7 | TRBV6-6 | NA | NA | CASATGTYEQYF | TGTGCCAGCGCAACAGGAACCTACGAGCAGTACTTC
TRBJ2-3 | TRBV5-1 | NA | TRBD2 | CASSLATSGSTDTQYF | TGCGCCAGCAGCTTGGCGACTAGCGGAAGCACAGATACGCAGTATTTT
TRBJ1-1 | TRBV7-3 | once | TRBD1 | CASSPQGGNTEAFF | TGTGCCAGCAGCCCACAGGGGGGGAACACTGAAGCTTTCTTT
TRBJ1-4 | TRBV25-1 | NA | NA | CASSEGHQVTFEKLFF | TGTGCCAGCAGTGAAGGGCACCAGGTTACGTTTGAAAAACTGTTTTTT
TRBJ2-1 | TRBV6-5 | NA | TRBD1 | CASRDRGQYEQFF | TGTGCCAGCAGGGACAGGGGGCAGTATGAGCAGTTCTTC
TRBJ1-2 | TRBV5-6 | NA | TRBD1 | CASSLDNRGLSGYTF | TGTGCCAGCAGTCTTGATAACAGGGGGCTGTCTGGCTACACCTTC
TRBJ2-7 | TRBV5-4 | NA | TRBD2 | CASSWGGGPGEQYF | TGTGCCAGCAGCTGGGGGGGAGGGCCGGGAGAGCAGTACTTC
TRBJ1-1 | TRBV5-4 | NA | NA | CASSLAGGGTEAFF | TGTGCCAGCAGCTTGGCGGGGGGGGGCACTGAAGCTTTCTTT
TRBJ2-3 | TRBV11-2 | NA | NA | CASSPDRNTDTQYF | TGTGCCAGCAGCCCCGACAGAAACACAGATACGCAGTATTTT
TRBJ2-2 | TRBV9 | NA | TRBD1 | CASSSSGTGSSNTGELFF | TGTGCCAGCAGCAGCTCCGGGACAGGGAGCTCTAACACCGGGGAGCTGTTTTTT
TRBJ1-1 | TRBV19 | few | NA | CASSIGSRVDTEAFF | TGTGCCAGTAGTATAGGGAGTCGGGTGGACACTGAAGCTTTCTTT
TRBJ2-7 | TRBV2 | NA | TRBD1 | CASSDGGGQGIHEQYF | TGTGCCAGCAGTGATGGTGGGGGACAGGGTATCCACGAGCAGTACTTC
TRBJ1-3 | TRBV6-5 | NA | TRBD1 | CASTGGSGNTIYF | TGTGCCAGTACAGGGGGCTCTGGAAACACCATATATTTT
TRBJ1-1 | TRBV5-1 | NA | NA | CASRSDRNTEAFF | TGCGCCAGCAGGTCAGACAGGAACACTGAAGCTTTCTTT
TRBJ2-2 | TRBV5-5 | NA | TRBD2 | CASTLVAGKNTGELFF | TGTGCCAGCACCCTGGTAGCGGGGAAGAACACCGGGGAGCTGTTTTTT
TRBJ1-1 | TRBV5-1 | NA | NA | CASSGTANTEAFF | TGCGCCAGCAGCGGGACTGCGAACACTGAAGCTTTCTTT
TRBJ2-7 | TRBV2 | NA | NA | CASRNLRDFSYEQYF | TGTGCCAGCAGAAACCTCCGGGACTTCTCCTACGAGCAGTACTTC
TRBJ2-7 | TRBV4-3 | NA | TRBD1 | CASSPGQGAYEQYF | TGCGCCAGCAGCCCGGGACAGGGAGCCTACGAGCAGTACTTC
TRBJ1-2 | TRBV12-5 | NA | TRBD1 | CASGLVTGGITLYGYTF | TGTGCTAGTGGTTTGGTTACAGGGGGCATAACTCTCTATGGCTACACCTTC
TRBJ2-1 | TRBV13 | NA | TRBD1 | CASSHQLWTGGGYEQFF | TGTGCCAGCAGCCATCAACTTTGGACAGGGGGCGGATATGAGCAGTTCTTC
TRBJ2-1 | TRBV3-1/TRBV3-2 | NA | TRBD1 | CASSPKLGMGQGYNEQFF | TGTGCCAGCAGCCCAAAGCTGGGTATGGGACAGGGTTACAATGAGCAGTTCTTC
TRBJ1-2 | TRBV19 | NA | TRBD1 | CASSIGPTGSYYGYTF | TGTGCCAGTAGTATTGGCCCGACAGGGTCATACTATGGCTACACCTTC
TRBJ1-2 | TRBV13 | NA | TRBD1 | CASSWGTGGSTGYTF | TGTGCCAGCAGCTGGGGGACAGGGGGCTCAACTGGCTACACCTTC
TRBJ2-3 | TRBV13 | NA | NA | CASSLRVREEADTQYF | TGTGCCAGCAGCTTAAGGGTGAGGGAGGAGGCAGATACGCAGTATTTT
TRBJ1-2 | TRBV25-1 | NA | NA | CAANRVGYGYTF | TGTGCCGCAAACAGGGTGGGCTATGGCTACACCTTC
TRBJ1-2 | TRBV29-1 | NA | TRBD1 | CSVEERTGGLSNYGYTF | TGCAGCGTTGAGGAAAGGACAGGGGGCCTTTCTAACTATGGCTACACCTTC
TRBJ2-7 | TRBV7-8 | NA | TRBD2 | CASDRLAGVGEQYF | TGTGCCAGCGACCGACTAGCGGGAGTGGGAGAGCAGTACTTC
TRBJ2-7 | TRBV18 | NA | NA | CASSPIPGAYEQYF | TGTGCCAGCTCACCAATACCAGGGGCCTACGAGCAGTACTTC
TRBJ2-7 | TRBV19 | few | TRBD1 | CASSMGQGYEQYF | TGTGCCAGTAGTATGGGACAGGGGTACGAGCAGTACTTC
TRBJ1-5 | TRBV7-9 | NA | NA | CASSWGWGQNQPQHF | TGTGCCAGCAGCTGGGGTTGGGGGCAAAATCAGCCCCAGCATTTT
TRBJ2-7 | TRBV19 | NA | TRBD2 | CASSIELAGGPYEQYF | TGTGCCAGTAGTATAGAACTAGCGGGAGGGCCGTACGAGCAGTACTTC
TRBJ1-5 | TRBV20-1 | NA | NA | CSASLPRGYSNQPQHF | TGCAGTGCTAGTTTGCCGCGGGGCTATAGCAATCAGCCCCAGCATTTT
TRBJ2-4 | TRBV28 | NA | TRBD1 | CASSLTGAVLNIQYF | TGTGCCAGCAGTTTAACAGGGGCGGTGTTAAACATTCAGTACTTC
TRBJ2-3 | TRBV6-2/TRBV6-3 | NA | TRBD1 | CASSSSRQGPDTQYF | TGTGCCAGCAGTTCGAGTCGACAGGGCCCAGATACGCAGTATTTT
TRBJ2-7 | TRBV29-1 | NA | TRBD1 | CSVVRDRNSYEQYF | TGCAGCGTCGTCCGGGACAGAAACTCCTACGAGCAGTACTTC
TRBJ2-6 | TRBV6-1 | NA | TRBD1 | CASRETWTGKTGANVLTF | TGTGCCAGCAGGGAAACTTGGACAGGGAAGACTGGGGCCAACGTCCTGACTTTC
TRBJ1-5 | TRBV20-1 | NA | NA | CSASWARSNQPQHF | TGCAGTGCTAGTTGGGCGCGTAGCAATCAGCCCCAGCATTTT
TRBJ1-1 | TRBV18 | NA | NA | CASSPSSGVNTEAFF | TGTGCCAGCTCACCATCTTCAGGGGTCAACACTGAAGCTTTCTTT
TRBJ1-1 | TRBV5-1 | NA | TRBD1 | CASRIQGGSTEAFF | TGCGCCAGCAGAATACAGGGGGGGAGCACTGAAGCTTTCTTT
TRBJ1-6 | TRBV12-3/TRBV12-4 | NA | TRBD1 | CASRKRDSQKIHF | TGTGCCAGCAGGAAAAGGGACAGCCAGAAAATCCACTTT
TRBJ2-1 | TRBV18 | NA | NA | CASSPNYGNDEQFF | TGTGCCAGCTCACCTAATTATGGCAACGATGAGCAGTTCTTC
TRBJ2-2 | TRBV27 | once | NA | CASSLLGGWQATGELFF | TGTGCCAGCAGTTTATTGGGAGGTTGGCAGGCTACCGGGGAGCTGTTTTTT
TRBJ2-5 | TRBV27 | NA | NA | CASSLYGGQETQYF | TGTGCCAGCAGTTTGTATGGGGGGCAAGAGACCCAGTACTTC
TRBJ1-6 | TRBV7-9 | once | NA | CASSLATDNSPLHF | TGTGCCAGCAGCTTAGCGACAGACAATTCACCCCTCCACTTT
TRBJ1-2 | TRBV11-1 | NA | TRBD1 | CASSLGDGQDYGYTF | TGTGCCAGCAGCTTAGGAGATGGACAGGATTATGGCTACACCTTC
TRBJ2-1 | TRBV6-1 | NA | TRBD1 | CASSEITGDEQFF | TGTGCCAGCAGTGAAATAACAGGGGATGAGCAGTTCTTC
TRBJ2-3 | TRBV4-2 | few | TRBD1 | CASSPRDRGRTDTQYF | TGTGCCAGCAGCCCCCGGGACAGGGGACGGACAGATACGCAGTATTTT
TRBJ2-4 | TRBV11-3 | NA | TRBD1 | CASSLGGQQNIQYF | TGTGCCAGCAGCTTAGGGGGACAGCAAAACATTCAGTACTTC
TRBJ2-3 | TRBV3-1/TRBV3-2 | NA | TRBD2 | CASSQAIAGLSHTQYF | TGTGCCAGCAGCCAAGCAATAGCGGGATTATCTCATACGCAGTATTTT
TRBJ1-6 | TRBV6-5 | NA | NA | CASSSTGRLNSPLHF | TGTGCCAGCAGTTCGACAGGTCGACTCAATTCACCCCTCCACTTT
TRBJ1-2 | TRBV4-2 | NA | TRBD1 | CASSQGDRDIYGYTF | TGTGCCAGCAGCCAAGGGGACAGGGATATATATGGCTACACCTTC